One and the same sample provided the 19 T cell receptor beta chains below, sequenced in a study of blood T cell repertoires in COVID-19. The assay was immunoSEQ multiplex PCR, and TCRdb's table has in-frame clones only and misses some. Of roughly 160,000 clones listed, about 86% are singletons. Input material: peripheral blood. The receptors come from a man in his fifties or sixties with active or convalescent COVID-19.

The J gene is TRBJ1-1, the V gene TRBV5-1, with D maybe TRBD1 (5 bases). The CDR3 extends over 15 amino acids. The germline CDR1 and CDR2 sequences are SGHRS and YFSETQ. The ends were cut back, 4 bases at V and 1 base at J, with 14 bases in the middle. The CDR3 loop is CASSLRKTENTEAFF. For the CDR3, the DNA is TGCGCCAGCAGCCTACGAAAGACAGAGAACACTGAAGCTTTCTTT.

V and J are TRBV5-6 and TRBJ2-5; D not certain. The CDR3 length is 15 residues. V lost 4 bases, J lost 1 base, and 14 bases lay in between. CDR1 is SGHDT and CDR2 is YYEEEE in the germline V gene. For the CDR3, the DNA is TGTGCCAGCAGCCCCAACTACCCTACCCAAGAGACCCAGTACTTC. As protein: CASSPNYPTQETQYF.

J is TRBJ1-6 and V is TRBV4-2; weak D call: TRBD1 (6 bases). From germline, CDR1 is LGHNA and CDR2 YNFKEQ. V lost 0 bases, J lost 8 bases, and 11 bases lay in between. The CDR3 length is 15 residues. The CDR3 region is CASSQDEQGYSPLHF. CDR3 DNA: TGTGCCAGCAGCCAAGATGAACAGGGCTATTCACCCCTCCACTTT.

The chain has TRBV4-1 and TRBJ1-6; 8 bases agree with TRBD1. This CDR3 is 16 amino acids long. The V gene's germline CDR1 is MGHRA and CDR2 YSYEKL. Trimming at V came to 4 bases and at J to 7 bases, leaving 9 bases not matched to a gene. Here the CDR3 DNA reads TGCGCCAGCAGCCGTACGACAGGGGTTAGGAATTCACCCCTCCACTTT. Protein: CASSRTTGVRNSPLHF.

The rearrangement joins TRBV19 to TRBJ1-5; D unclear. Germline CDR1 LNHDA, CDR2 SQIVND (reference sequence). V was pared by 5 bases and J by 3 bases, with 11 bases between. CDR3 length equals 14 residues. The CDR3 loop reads CASSFRRNNQPQHF. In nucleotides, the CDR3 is TGTGCCAGTAGTTTCAGGCGCAACAATCAGCCCCAGCATTTT. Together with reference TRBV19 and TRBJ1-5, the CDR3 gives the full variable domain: DGGITQSPKYLFRKEGQNVTLSCEQNLNHDAMYWYRQDPGQGLRLIYYSQIVNDFQKGDIAEGYSVSREKKESFPLTVTSAQKNPTAFYLCASSFRRNNQPQHFGDGTRLSIL.

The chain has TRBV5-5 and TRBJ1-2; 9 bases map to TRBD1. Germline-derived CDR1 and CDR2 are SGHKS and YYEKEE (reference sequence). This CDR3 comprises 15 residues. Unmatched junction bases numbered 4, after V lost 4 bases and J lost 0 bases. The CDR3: CASSLRTGANYGYTF. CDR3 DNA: TGTGCCAGCAGCCTGAGGACAGGGGCTAACTATGGCTACACCTTC. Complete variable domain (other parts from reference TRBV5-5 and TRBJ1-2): DAGVTQSPTHLIKTRGQQVTLRCSPISGHKSVSWYQQVLGQGPQFIFQYYEKEERGRGNFPDRFSARQFPNYSSELNVNALLLGDSALYLCASSLRTGANYGYTFGSGTRLTVV.

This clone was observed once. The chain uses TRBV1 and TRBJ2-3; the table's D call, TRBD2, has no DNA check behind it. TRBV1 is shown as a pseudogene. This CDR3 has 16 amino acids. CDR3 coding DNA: TGCACCAGCAGCCCCGGGAGGGTGAGGTACACAGATACGCAGTATTTT. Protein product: CTSSPGRVRYTDTQYF.

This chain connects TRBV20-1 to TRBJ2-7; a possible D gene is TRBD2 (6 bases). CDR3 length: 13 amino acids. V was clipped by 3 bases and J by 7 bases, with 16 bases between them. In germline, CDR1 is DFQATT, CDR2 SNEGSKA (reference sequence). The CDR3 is CSASPAGSGEQYF. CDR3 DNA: TGCAGTGCTAGTCCGGCGGGGTCGGGAGAGCAGTACTTC.

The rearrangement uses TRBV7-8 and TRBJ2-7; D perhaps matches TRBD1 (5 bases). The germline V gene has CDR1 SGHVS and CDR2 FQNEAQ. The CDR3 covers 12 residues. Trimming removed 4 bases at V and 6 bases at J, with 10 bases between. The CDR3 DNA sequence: TGTGCCAGCAGCTCACAGGAAGTCGAGCAGTACTTC. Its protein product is CASSSQEVEQYF.

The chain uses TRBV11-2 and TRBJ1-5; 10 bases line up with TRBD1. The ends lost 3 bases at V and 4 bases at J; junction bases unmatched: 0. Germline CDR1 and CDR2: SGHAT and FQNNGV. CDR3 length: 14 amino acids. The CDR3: CASSLGQGNQPQHF. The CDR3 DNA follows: TGTGCCAGCAGCTTGGGACAGGGGAATCAGCCCCAGCATTTT.

The CDR3 DNA sequence: TGTGCCAGCAGACCCCTTGGGACAGGCTCCTACGAGCAGTACTTC. It is translated as CASRPLGTGSYEQYF. The chain employs TRBV28 and TRBJ2-7; 8 nucleotides match TRBD1. Trimming at V came to 6 bases and at J to 0 bases, leaving 7 bases not matched to a gene. The CDR3 runs 15 residues. Germline CDR1 reads MDHEN; CDR2 reads SYDVKM.

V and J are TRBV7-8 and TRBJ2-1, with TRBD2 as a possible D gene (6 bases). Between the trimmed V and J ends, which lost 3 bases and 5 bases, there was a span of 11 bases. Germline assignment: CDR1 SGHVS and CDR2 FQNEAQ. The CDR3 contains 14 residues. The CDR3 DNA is TGTGCCAGCAGCTTTGGCGGGATGAACAATGAGCAGTTCTTC. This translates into CASSFGGMNNEQFF.

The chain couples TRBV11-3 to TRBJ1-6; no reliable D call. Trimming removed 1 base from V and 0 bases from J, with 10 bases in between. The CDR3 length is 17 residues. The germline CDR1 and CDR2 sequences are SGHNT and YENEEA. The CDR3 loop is CASSLGYASSYNSPLHF. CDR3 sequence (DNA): TGTGCCAGCAGCTTAGGGTACGCGAGCTCCTATAATTCACCCCTCCACTTT.

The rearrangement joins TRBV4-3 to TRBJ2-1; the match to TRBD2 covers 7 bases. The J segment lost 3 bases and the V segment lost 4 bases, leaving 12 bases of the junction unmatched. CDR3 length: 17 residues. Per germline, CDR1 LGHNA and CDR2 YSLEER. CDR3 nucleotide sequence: TGCGCCAGCAGCCCCCAGCGCCGACTAGCTCTCTACAATGAGCAGTTCTTC. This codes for CASSPQRRLALYNEQFF.

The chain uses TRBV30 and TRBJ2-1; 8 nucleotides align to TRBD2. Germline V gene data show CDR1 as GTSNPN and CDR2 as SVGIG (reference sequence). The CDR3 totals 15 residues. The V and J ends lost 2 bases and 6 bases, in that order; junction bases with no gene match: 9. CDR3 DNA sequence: TGTGCCTGGAGTATCCCCGGGAGGGCCTCCAATGAGCAGTTCTTC. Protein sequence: CAWSIPGRASNEQFF. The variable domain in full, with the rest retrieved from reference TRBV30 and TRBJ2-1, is SQTIHQWPATLVQPVGSPLSLECTVEGTSNPNLYWYRQAAGRGLQLLFYSVGIGQISSEVPQNLSASRPQDRQFILSSKKLLLSDSGFYLCAWSIPGRASNEQFFGPGTRLTVL.

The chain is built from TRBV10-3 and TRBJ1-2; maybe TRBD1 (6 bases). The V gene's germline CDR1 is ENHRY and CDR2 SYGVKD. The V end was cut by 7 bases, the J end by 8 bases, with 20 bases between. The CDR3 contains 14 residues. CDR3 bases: TGTGCCATCACCCCCCGGGGGGCCGGAGGGGGCTACACCTTC. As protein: CAITPRGAGGGYTF.

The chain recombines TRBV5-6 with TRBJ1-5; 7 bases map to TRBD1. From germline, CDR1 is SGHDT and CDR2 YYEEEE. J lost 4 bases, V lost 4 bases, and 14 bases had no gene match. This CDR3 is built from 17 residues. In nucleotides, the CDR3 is TGTGCCAGCAGCCTGCGGACAGGTGGAGGTAGTAATCAGCCCCAGCATTTT. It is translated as CASSLRTGGGSNQPQHF.

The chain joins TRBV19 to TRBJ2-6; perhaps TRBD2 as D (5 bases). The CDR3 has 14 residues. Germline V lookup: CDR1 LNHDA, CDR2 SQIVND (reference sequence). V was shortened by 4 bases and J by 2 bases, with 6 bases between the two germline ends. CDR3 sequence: CASSRRAGANVLTF. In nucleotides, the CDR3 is TGTGCCAGTAGTAGGCGGGCTGGGGCCAACGTCCTGACTTTC.

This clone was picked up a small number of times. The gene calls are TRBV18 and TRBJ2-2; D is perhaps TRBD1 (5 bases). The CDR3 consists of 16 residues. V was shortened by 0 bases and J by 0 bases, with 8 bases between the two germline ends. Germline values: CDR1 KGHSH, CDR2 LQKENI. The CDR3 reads CASSPPQGTNTGELFF. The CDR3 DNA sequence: TGTGCCAGCTCACCACCTCAGGGAACGAACACCGGGGAGCTGTTTTTT.